These 26 T cell receptor beta chains were sequenced from one sample in a study of T cell repertoires in cytomegalovirus infection. Their specific antigens are unknown. TCRdb reprocessed the reads via MiXCR and lists one record per CDR3 protein. The sample consists of approximately 910,000 distinct CDR3 sequences, 31% of them appearing once. The starting material was cultured CD8+ T cells from PBMCs, obtained from culture after CMV antigen stimulation. The receptors here all came from a human donor in good health (CMV status not recorded). Some clones in this sample may be carry-over from other donors' samples.

The chain links TRBV3-1 to TRBJ1-1; possible D gene TRBD1, 6 bases. Trimming removed 2 bases at V and 4 bases at J, with 11 bases between. This CDR3 spans 14 amino acids. Germline V gene lookup returns CDR1 LGHDT and CDR2 YNNKEL (reference sequence). The CDR3 bases are TGTGCCAGCAGCCAATCCACGGGGGCCACTGAAGCTTTCTTT. This translates into CASSQSTGATEAFF.

This clonotype was seen more than once but under ten times. The rearrangement joins TRBV12-3 or TRBV12-4 to TRBJ2-6; D possibly corresponds to TRBD1 (5 bases). This CDR3 has 18 residues. V was cut by 1 base and J by 0 bases, with 13 bases left in between. CDR3 sequence (DNA): TGTGCCAGCAGTTTAGGCAGGGCCATCCTCTCTGGGGCCAACGTCCTGACTTTC. Translated: CASSLGRAILSGANVLTF.

About this clonotype: At one end, the junction sequence differs from germline, possibly due to a read error. The chain employs TRBV7-7 and TRBJ2-7, with 8 bases that match TRBD1. In germline, CDR1 is SSHAT, CDR2 FNYEAQ (reference sequence). This CDR3 is 15 amino acids long. CDR3 in amino acids: CASSLGQGPNYEQYF. The CDR3 DNA is TGTGCTAGCAGCCTCGGACAGGGCCCGAACTACGAGCAGTACTTC.

This clonotype came up a few times. The rearrangement uses TRBV6-7 and TRBJ2-1; TRBD2 matches 12 bases. TRBV6-7 is treated as an ORF (open reading frame) with a function not yet certain. J lost 7 bases, V lost 2 bases, and 9 bases had no gene match. This CDR3 has 17 amino acids. This CDR3 is CASSYTSGGTLGNEQFF. The CDR3, as DNA: TGTGCCAGCAGTTACACTAGCGGGGGGACCTTAGGAAATGAGCAGTTCTTC.

This clonotype occurred once. The chain is built from TRBV5-5 and TRBJ2-5; 9 bases line up with TRBD1. The CDR3 runs 15 residues. Per germline, CDR1 SGHKS and CDR2 YYEKEE (reference sequence). V trimming: 0 bases; J trimming: 5 bases; junction bases outside the gene matches: 5. In DNA form, the CDR3 reads TGTGCCAGCAGCTTGGCCGGGACAGGGAGTGAGACCCAGTACTTC. Amino acids: CASSLAGTGSETQYF. Variable domain in full (rest from reference TRBV5-5 and TRBJ2-5): DAGVTQSPTHLIKTRGQQVTLRCSPISGHKSVSWYQQVLGQGPQFIFQYYEKEERGRGNFPDRFSARQFPNYSSELNVNALLLGDSALYLCASSLAGTGSETQYFGPGTRLLVL.

About this clonotype: A much larger clone differs from this one at a single base, so this may be a read error. The J gene is TRBJ2-5, the V gene TRBV7-6, with 11 bases aligning to TRBD2. There are 17 residues in the CDR3. Per the germline V gene, CDR1 is SGHVS and CDR2 is FNYEAQ. V gave up 5 bases and J gave up 0 bases; unmatched junction bases: 8. CDR3 sequence (DNA): TGTGCCAGCAGCCCGACGACTAGCGGGGAAGACCAAGAGACCCAGTACTTC. Its translation is CASSPTTSGEDQETQYF.

This chain joins TRBV5-5 and TRBJ2-6; TRBD1 matches 11 bases. CDR3 length: 18 residues. The ends lost 5 bases at V and 0 bases at J; junction bases unmatched: 7. The germline CDR1 and CDR2 sequences are SGHKS and YYEKEE (reference sequence). The CDR3 DNA sequence: TGTGCCAGCAGTGGAGGACAGGGGGCTCCCTCTGGGGCCAACGTCCTGACTTTC. It specifies CASSGGQGAPSGANVLTF.

V is TRBV12-5 and J is TRBJ1-2; 7 bases fit TRBD1. Trimming cost V 4 bases and J 6 bases; bases outside gene matches: 5. CDR1 and CDR2 from the germline V gene are LGHNT and FRNRAP. This CDR3 has 13 amino acids. The CDR3 DNA reads as TGTGCTAGTGGTTCGACAGGGCGGAATGGCTACACCTTC. Translating it yields CASGSTGRNGYTF.

This clonotype was seen repeatedly, ten times or more. V gene TRBV27 combines with J gene TRBJ2-7; a possible D gene is TRBD2 (5 bases). This CDR3 is built from 14 residues. Germline V CDR1 and CDR2: MNHEY, SMNVEV (reference sequence). V was pared by 2 bases and J by 2 bases, with 10 bases between. The CDR3 DNA sequence: TGTGCCAGCAGTTTAACTACCGGGGCCTACGAGCAGTACTTC. As protein: CASSLTTGAYEQYF.

The chain combines TRBV10-2 with TRBJ1-1; D is unresolved. CDR1 and CDR2 (germline): WSHSY, SAAADI. The CDR3 has 15 amino acids. Trimming took off 2 bases at V and 1 base at J, with 11 bases between the two ends. CDR3 residues: CASSEMNWGNTEAFF. Here the CDR3 DNA reads TGCGCCAGCAGTGAGATGAATTGGGGGAACACTGAAGCTTTCTTT.

This clonotype occurred many times. This chain links TRBV7-9 with TRBJ2-3, with a weak D call TRBD1 (7 bases). Germline assignment: CDR1 SEHNR and CDR2 FQNEAQ (reference sequence). The V end lost 3 bases, the J end lost 6 bases, and 13 bases lay between the germline ends. The CDR3 runs 14 residues. In nucleotides, the CDR3 is TGTGCCAGCAGCTTGGAGGGGGCATCGGATACGCAGTATTTT. Translated: CASSLEGASDTQYF.

The J gene is TRBJ2-3, the V gene TRBV4-1, with TRBD1 matching over 10 bases. Germline V gene data show CDR1 as MGHRA and CDR2 as YSYEKL. V trimming: 0 bases; J trimming: 6 bases; junction bases outside the gene matches: 9. The length of the CDR3 is 17 residues. The CDR3 nucleotides read TGCGCCAGCAGCCAAGATAGCGTGACAGGGGGCGGGGATACGCAGTATTTT. Its translation is CASSQDSVTGGGDTQYF.

The rearrangement joins TRBV25-1 to TRBJ2-3; no clear D. The tail of the sequence fits TRBJ1-5 better, so the J call may be wrong. The CDR3 length is 17 residues. In germline, CDR1 is MGHDK, CDR2 SYGVNS. The CDR3 loop reads CASSESLWLPSTDTQHF. The CDR3 DNA is TGTGCCAGCAGTGAATCTTTATGGCTACCTAGCACAGATACGCAGCATTTT.

This clonotype was recorded a few times. The J gene is TRBJ2-7, the V gene TRBV20-1; D remains ambiguous. This CDR3 has 15 residues. With 3 bases removed from V and 6 bases from J, the gap between germline ends came to 21 bases. CDR1 is DFQATT, CDR2 SNEGSKA, per germline (reference sequence). This CDR3 reads CSASPFRASSTEQYF. Here the CDR3 DNA reads TGCAGTGCTAGCCCGTTTCGGGCCTCCAGTACCGAGCAGTACTTC.

The chain links TRBV20-1 to TRBJ1-1, with D unclear. Trimming pared 7 bases from V and 3 bases from J, leaving 15 bases between. CDR3 size: 13 residues. From germline, CDR1 is DFQATT and CDR2 SNEGSKA (reference sequence). Written as DNA, the CDR3 is TGCAGTGGCTACAGCGAGATCCACACTGAAGCTTTCTTT. Residues: CSGYSEIHTEAFF.

The chain couples TRBV7-6 to TRBJ2-7, with D perhaps assigned TRBD1 or TRBD2 (5 bases each). Germline CDR1 reads SGHVS; CDR2 reads FNYEAQ. The ends were cut back, 5 bases at V and 0 bases at J, with 17 bases in the middle. CDR3 length equals 16 residues. CDR3 amino acids: CASSEEWDRSSYEQYF. The CDR3 DNA reads as TGTGCCAGCAGCGAGGAGTGGGACCGGAGCTCCTACGAGCAGTACTTC.

In its sample, this clonotype was seen a few times. The chain recombines TRBV19 with TRBJ1-1, with D tentatively TRBD1 (6 bases). Germline CDR1 is LNHDA and CDR2 is SQIVND (reference sequence). V lost 3 bases to trimming and J lost 1 base, with 21 bases between them. CDR3 length: 18 amino acids. The CDR3 DNA reads as TGTGCCAGTAGTATCTTAAGGACAGTCCAATGGGGGAACACTGAAGCTTTCTTT. Protein: CASSILRTVQWGNTEAFF.

The chain links TRBV7-9 to TRBJ2-7; D perhaps matches TRBD1 (6 bases). The germline gives CDR1 SEHNR, CDR2 FQNEAQ (reference sequence). V was shortened by 7 bases and J by 0 bases, with 16 bases between the two germline ends. This CDR3 comprises 15 residues. The CDR3 nucleotides read TGTGCCAGCACTGCCGGGACACCGAGCTCCTACGAGCAGTACGTC. Translating it yields CASTAGTPSSYEQYV.

This chain uses TRBV29-1 with TRBJ1-5; TRBD1 agrees at 9 bases. V lost 1 base, J lost 6 bases, and 7 bases stayed unmatched. CDR1 and CDR2 from the germline V gene are SQVTM and ANQGSEA. The CDR3 runs to 15 residues. The DNA for the CDR3 is TGCAGCGTTGAAGTCGACAGGGGGTTCAGTCAGCCCCAGCATTTT. Protein product: CSVEVDRGFSQPQHF.

The chain uses TRBV14 and TRBJ2-1; tentative D call: TRBD2 (5 bases). V shed 3 bases and J shed 10 bases, with 19 bases lying between them. CDR1 and CDR2 from the germline V gene are SGHDN and FVKESK. This CDR3 comprises 15 residues. CDR3 DNA sequence: TGTGCCAGCAGCCACCCATCCGACTATTACTACGAGCAGTTCTTC. This gives the protein CASSHPSDYYYEQFF.

This clonotype was detected a few times. The CDR3 region has the DNA TGTGCCAGCAGTCCTCGGGACAGTCCAGGGAATGAGCAGTTCTTC. This encodes CASSPRDSPGNEQFF. The chain joins TRBV12-3 or TRBV12-4 to TRBJ2-1; 7 bases are shared with TRBD1. With 5 bases clipped from V and 7 bases from J, the junction kept 11 bases outside the gene matches. The CDR3 spans 15 residues.

The V gene is TRBV29-1, the J gene TRBJ2-7; no clear D. This CDR3 is 10 amino acids long. Germline values: CDR1 SQVTM, CDR2 ANQGSEA. With 4 bases removed from V and 5 bases from J, the gap between germline ends came to 6 bases. DNA for the CDR3: TGCAGCGTTGTTGTTGACGAGCAGTACTTC. Amino acid sequence: CSVVVDEQYF.

This clonotype was detected a few times. The rearrangement links TRBV12-3 or TRBV12-4 to TRBJ2-3; perhaps TRBD2 as D (6 bases). This CDR3 spans 14 amino acids. V was trimmed by 6 bases and J by 1 base, leaving 11 bases between them. The CDR3 protein is CASRSGWGTDTQYF. The CDR3 DNA reads as TGTGCCAGCAGAAGCGGGTGGGGCACAGATACGCAGTATTTT.

This clonotype was seen at least ten times. The chain is built from TRBV7-2 and TRBJ2-3; 12 bases are shared with TRBD2. This CDR3 is built from 17 residues. V shed 5 bases, J shed 3 bases, and the junction held 9 bases outside the gene matches. Germline V gives CDR1 SGHTA, CDR2 FQGNSA. CDR3 in DNA: TGTGCCAGCAGCAAACTCCTAGCGGGGGGGTCTACAGATACGCAGTATTTT. Translated, it gives CASSKLLAGGSTDTQYF. Full variable domain (missing parts from reference TRBV7-2 and TRBJ2-3): GAGVSQSPSNKVTEKGKDVELRCDPISGHTALYWYRQSLGQGLEFLIYFQGNSAPDKSGLPSDRFSAERTGGSVSTLTIQRTQQEDSAVYLCASSKLLAGGSTDTQYFGPGTRLTVL.

The chain joins TRBV28 to TRBJ2-1, with a tentative D call TRBD1 (6 bases). The CDR3 is 15 amino acids. With 7 bases removed from V and 4 bases from J, the gap between germline ends came to 17 bases. CDR1 MDHEN and CDR2 SYDVKM come from the germline V gene. In nucleotides, the CDR3 is TGTGCCAGCACACCCACAGGGATTGGATACAATGAGCAGTTCTTC. Its translation is CASTPTGIGYNEQFF.

This clonotype was found many times. This chain uses TRBV5-5 with TRBJ2-1; TRBD2 aligns across 7 bases. The CDR3 loop spans 17 amino acids. CDR1 SGHKS and CDR2 YYEKEE come from the germline V gene (reference sequence). Unmatched junction bases numbered 9, after V lost 3 bases and J lost 0 bases. The DNA of the CDR3 is TGTGCCAGCAGCTACGCCTCCGGGGGGAGCTCCTACAATGAGCAGTTCTTC. It specifies CASSYASGGSSYNEQFF. The entire variable domain, with the rest obtained from reference TRBV5-5 and TRBJ2-1, is as follows: DAGVTQSPTHLIKTRGQQVTLRCSPISGHKSVSWYQQVLGQGPQFIFQYYEKEERGRGNFPDRFSARQFPNYSSELNVNALLLGDSALYLCASSYASGGSSYNEQFFGPGTRLTVL.